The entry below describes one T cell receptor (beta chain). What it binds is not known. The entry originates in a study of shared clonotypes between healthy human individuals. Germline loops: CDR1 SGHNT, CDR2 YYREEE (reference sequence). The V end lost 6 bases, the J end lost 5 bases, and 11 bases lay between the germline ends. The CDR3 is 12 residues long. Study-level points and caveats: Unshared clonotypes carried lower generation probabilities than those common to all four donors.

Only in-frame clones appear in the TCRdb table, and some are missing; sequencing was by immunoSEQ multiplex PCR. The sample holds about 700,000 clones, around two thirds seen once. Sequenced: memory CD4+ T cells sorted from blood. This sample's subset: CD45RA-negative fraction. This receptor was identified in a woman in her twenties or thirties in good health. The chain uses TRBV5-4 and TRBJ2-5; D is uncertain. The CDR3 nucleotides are TGTGCCAGCAACCCCCCCGGGGAGACCCAGTACTTC. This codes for CASNPPGETQYF.